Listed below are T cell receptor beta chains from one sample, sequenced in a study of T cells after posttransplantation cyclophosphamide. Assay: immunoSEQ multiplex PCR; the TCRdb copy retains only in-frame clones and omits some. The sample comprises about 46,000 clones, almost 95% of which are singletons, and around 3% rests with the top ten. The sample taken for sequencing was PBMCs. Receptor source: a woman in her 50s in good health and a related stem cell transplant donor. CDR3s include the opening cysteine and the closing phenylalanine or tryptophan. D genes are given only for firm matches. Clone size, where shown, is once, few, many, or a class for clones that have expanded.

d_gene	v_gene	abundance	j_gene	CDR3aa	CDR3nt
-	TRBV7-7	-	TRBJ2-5	CATSGGGLGETQYF	TGTGCCACCTCTGGGGGAGGATTGGGTGAGACCCAGTACTTC
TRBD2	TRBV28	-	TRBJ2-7	CASSSPSGTSGRDSYEQYF	TGTGCCAGCAGTTCCCCTTCCGGGACTAGCGGGAGGGACTCCTACGAGCAGTACTTC
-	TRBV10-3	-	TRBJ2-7	CAISEWTSPEEQYF	TGTGCCATCAGTGAGTGGACAAGTCCCGAGGAGCAGTACTTC
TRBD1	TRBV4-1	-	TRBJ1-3	CASSQAGTANIGNTIYF	TGCGCCAGCAGCCAAGCCGGGACAGCCAACATCGGAAACACCATATATTTT
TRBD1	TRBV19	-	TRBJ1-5	CASSIKGRGLHSNQPQHF	TGTGCCAGTAGTATAAAGGGCAGGGGGCTACATAGCAATCAGCCCCAGCATTTT
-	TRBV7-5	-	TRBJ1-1	CVRRGGSGCKAFF	TGTGTCAGAAGAGGGGGATCTGGGTGTAAAGCTTTCTTT
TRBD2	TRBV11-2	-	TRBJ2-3	CASSLSGASGTDTQYF	TGTGCCAGCAGCTTGTCTGGTGCTAGCGGGACAGATACGCAGTATTTT
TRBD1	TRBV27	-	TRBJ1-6	CASSNRGNNSPLHF	TGTGCCAGCAGTAACAGGGGTAATAATTCACCCCTCCACTTT
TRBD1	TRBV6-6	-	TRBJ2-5	CASSQDRQETQYF	TGTGCCAGCAGTCAGGACAGGCAAGAGACCCAGTACTTC
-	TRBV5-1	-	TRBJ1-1	CASSTTPPGDTEAFF	TGCGCCAGCTCTACTACCCCCCCGGGTGACACTGAAGCTTTCTTT
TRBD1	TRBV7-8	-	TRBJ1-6	CASSLARTGSSPLHF	TGTGCCAGCAGCTTAGCGAGGACAGGGAGTTCACCCCTCCACTTT
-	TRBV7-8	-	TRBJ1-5	CASARSGSNQPQHF	TGTGCCAGCGCGCGATCAGGGAGCAATCAGCCCCAGCATTTT
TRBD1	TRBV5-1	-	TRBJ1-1	CASSLGDRDSEAFF	TGCGCCAGCAGCTTGGGCGACAGGGATAGTGAAGCTTTCTTT
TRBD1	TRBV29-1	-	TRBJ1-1	CSVVPGQMNTEAFF	TGCAGCGTTGTACCGGGACAGATGAACACTGAAGCTTTCTTT
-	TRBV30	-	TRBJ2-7	CAWSPGAYEQYF	TGTGCCTGGAGCCCAGGGGCCTACGAGCAGTACTTC
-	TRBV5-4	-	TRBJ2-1	CASSGGNEQFF	TGTGCCAGCAGCGGAGGTAATGAGCAGTTCTTC
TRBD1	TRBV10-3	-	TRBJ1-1	CAIGTGEATEAFF	TGTGCCATCGGAACAGGGGAGGCCACTGAAGCTTTCTTT
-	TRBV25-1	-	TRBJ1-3	CASSDRGGTGGNTIYF	TGTGCCAGCAGTGATAGGGGGGGCACGGGAGGAAACACCATATATTTT
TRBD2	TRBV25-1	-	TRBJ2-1	CASSAGTSGHNEQFF	TGTGCCAGCAGTGCCGGGACTAGCGGACACAATGAGCAGTTCTTC
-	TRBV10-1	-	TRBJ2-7	CASSDLLGTTGDEQYF	TGCGCCAGCAGTGACCTCCTGGGGACAACCGGGGACGAGCAGTACTTC
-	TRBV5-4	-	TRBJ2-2	CASSPEGPNTGELFF	TGTGCCAGCAGCCCGGAGGGCCCGAACACCGGGGAGCTGTTTTTT
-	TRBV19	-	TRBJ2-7	CASRPQGTYEQYF	TGTGCCAGCAGACCTCAGGGGACCTACGAGCAGTACTTC
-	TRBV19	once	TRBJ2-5	CASSSKETQYF	TGTGCCAGTAGTAGTAAAGAGACCCAGTACTTC
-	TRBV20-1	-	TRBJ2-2	CSATGKGELFF	TGCAGTGCTACCGGTAAAGGGGAGCTGTTTTTT
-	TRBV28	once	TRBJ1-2	CASSPPTGPNYGYTF	TGTGCCAGCAGCCCGCCCACAGGGCCCAACTATGGCTACACCTTC
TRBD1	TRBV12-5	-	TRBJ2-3	CASAPPGQGGADTQYF	TGTGCTAGTGCCCCCCCGGGACAGGGCGGCGCAGATACGCAGTATTTT
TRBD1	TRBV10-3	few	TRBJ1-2	CAISRDSDYGYTF	TGTGCCATCAGCCGGGACAGCGACTATGGCTACACCTTC
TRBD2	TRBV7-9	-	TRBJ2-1	CASSSREGPYNEQFF	TGTGCCAGCAGCTCCAGGGAGGGCCCCTACAATGAGCAGTTCTTC